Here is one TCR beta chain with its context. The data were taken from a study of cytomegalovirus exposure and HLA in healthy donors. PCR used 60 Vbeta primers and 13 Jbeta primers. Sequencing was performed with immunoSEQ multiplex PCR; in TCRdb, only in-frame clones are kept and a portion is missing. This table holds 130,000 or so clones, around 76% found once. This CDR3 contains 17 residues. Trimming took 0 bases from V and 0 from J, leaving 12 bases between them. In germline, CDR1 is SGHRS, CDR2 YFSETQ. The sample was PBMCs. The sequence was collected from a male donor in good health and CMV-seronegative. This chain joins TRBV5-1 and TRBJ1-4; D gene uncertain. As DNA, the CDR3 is TGCGCCAGCAGCTTGGTGAACCCAGGCTCAACTAATGAAAAACTGTTTTTT. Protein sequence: CASSLVNPGSTNEKLFF. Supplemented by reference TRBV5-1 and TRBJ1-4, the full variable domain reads KAGVTQTPRYLIKTRGQQVTLSCSPISGHRSVSWYQQTPGQGLQFLFEYFSETQRNKGNFPGRFSGRQFSNSRSEMNVSTLELGDSALYLCASSLVNPGSTNEKLFFGSGTQLSVL.